This passage covers 9 T cell receptor beta chains from one sample sequenced in a study of T cells in Graves' hyperthyroidism and ophthalmopathy (dated by TCRdb to about 2019). The method behind the library was multiplex PCR. Reads for this sample came from an Illumina HiSeq 2000. TCR beta CDR3 regions were amplified from RNA transcripts. The first round of RT-PCR for the TCR CDR3 was performed with the HTBI primer set and the Qiagen OneStep RT-PCR kit. TCRdb itself trimmed the public reads at Q25 with fastp, ran MiXCR and retained productive beta chains. Rows merge per CDR3 protein into single entries with the most common DNA and genes. Here the sample has some 600,000 distinct CDR3 sequences; about 15% occur a single time. The top ten clonotypes cover more than 4.5% of the sample. The specimen was blood. Receptors originate from a woman aged 25-40 years with Graves' hyperthyroidism that later progressed to Graves' ophthalmopathy.

In this sample, this clonotype turned up many times. The chain is built from TRBV7-2 and TRBJ1-2; tentatively, D is TRBD1 (6 bases). The CDR3 is 13 residues long. V shed 5 bases and J shed 7 bases, with 14 bases lying between them. Germline lookup yields CDR1 SGHTA and CDR2 FQGNSA. The DNA for the CDR3 is TGTGCCAGCAGCAAAGACAGGATCTCTGGCTACACCTTC. This sequence encodes CASSKDRISGYTF.

In this sample, this clonotype turned up many times. V is TRBV4-3 and J is TRBJ1-6; no firm D call. The CDR3 extends over 15 amino acids. V was pared by 1 base and J by 6 bases, with 10 bases between. CDR1 and CDR2 (germline): LGHNA, YSLEER. The CDR3, as DNA: TGCGCCAGCAGCCAAGGTTCCGGAACTAATTCACCCCTCCACTTT. Its protein is CASSQGSGTNSPLHF.

The chain has TRBV19 and TRBJ2-5; 7 positions agree with TRBD1. Germline values: CDR1 LNHDA, CDR2 SQIVND (reference sequence). The CDR3 spans 14 residues. V lost 9 bases to trimming and J lost 0 bases; unmatched junction nucleotides: 7. The CDR3 DNA sequence: TGTGCCAGCCAATCTGGGACAGACCAAGAGACCCAGTACTTC. It encodes CASQSGTDQETQYF.

The chain employs TRBV4-1 and TRBJ2-7, with D hard to call. From germline, CDR1 is MGHRA and CDR2 YSYEKL. The CDR3 consists of 14 residues. V lost 4 bases and J 2 bases, leaving 12 bases between the germline ends. The CDR3 nucleotides read TGCGCCAGCAGCCCCAACTTGGCCGCCTACGAGCAGTACTTC. Translation gives CASSPNLAAYEQYF.

This clonotype was counted many times. The V and J genes are TRBV27 and TRBJ2-1; 8 bases map to TRBD1. J lost 2 bases, V lost 8 bases, and 8 bases had no gene match. This CDR3 region has 15 residues. Germline V gives CDR1 MNHEY, CDR2 SMNVEV (reference sequence). CDR3 protein: CASGVQGATYNEQFF. CDR3 DNA: TGTGCCAGCGGGGTCCAGGGGGCTACCTACAATGAGCAGTTCTTC.

The chain employs TRBV27 and TRBJ1-2; 9 nucleotides line up with TRBD1. Losses at the gene ends were 4 bases for V and 4 bases for J; bases not matched to a gene: 7. Germline CDR1 reads MNHEY; CDR2 reads SMNVEV (reference sequence). CDR3 length: 15 amino acids. The CDR3 reads CASSSGTGRGYGYTF. The CDR3 bases are TGTGCCAGCAGTTCGGGGACAGGGCGAGGCTATGGCTACACCTTC.

This clonotype was seen ten or more times. J is TRBJ2-4 and V is TRBV28; D remains unclear. CDR3 size: 14 residues. Trimming took 6 bases from V and 4 from J, leaving 13 bases between them. Per germline, CDR1 MDHEN and CDR2 SYDVKM. CDR3 bases: TGTGCCAGCAGCCCTTCAGTAGAAAAAAACATTCAGTACTTC. Translated: CASSPSVEKNIQYF.

In its sample, this clonotype was seen a few times. V is TRBV4-3 and J is TRBJ2-1; D might be TRBD1 (6 bases). V lost 0 bases, J lost 9 bases, and 15 bases lay in between. Germline V gene lookup returns CDR1 LGHNA and CDR2 YSLEER. The CDR3 length is 15 residues. The CDR3 region has the DNA TGCGCCAGCAGCCAAGATATCGGACAGACGAGTGAGCAGTTCTTC. Its protein product is CASSQDIGQTSEQFF.

There are many counts of this clonotype. This chain connects TRBV14 to TRBJ2-5, with 8 bases lining up with TRBD2. Germline V gives CDR1 SGHDN, CDR2 FVKESK. This CDR3 has 14 residues. The junction had 5 bases not matched to a gene; V was cut back by 4 bases and J by 4 bases. CDR3 protein: CASSLLAGTETQYF. The DNA of the CDR3 is TGTGCCAGCAGCCTCTTAGCGGGAACAGAGACCCAGTACTTC.